These T cell receptor beta chains were read from a single sample in a study of lymphopenia after photon versus proton radiotherapy. Produced via immunoSEQ multiplex PCR; TCRdb's table is partial and in-frame only. The sample consists of around 19,000 clones, roughly 90% of them appearing once. This material consisted of peripheral blood, taken from a patient treated with photon-based radiotherapy. The receptors originated from a woman in her 40s with cholangiocarcinoma. Each CDR3 is given with its conserved first and last residue. A D gene is named only where the DNA matches it firmly. Clone sizes are given selectively: once, few, many, or a class where the clone is expanded.

cdr3_nt: TGTGCCAGCGGATCCATCAGAGGGACCTCGGATGAGCAGTTCTTC; cdr3_aa: CASGSIRGTSDEQFF; d_call: -; clone_size: -; v_call: TRBV27; j_call: TRBJ2-1
cdr3_nt: TGCGCCAGCAGCCACCTGGGACAGGAAGGCACTGAAGCTTTCTTT; cdr3_aa: CASSHLGQEGTEAFF; d_call: TRBD1; clone_size: -; v_call: TRBV4-3; j_call: TRBJ1-1
cdr3_nt: TGTGCCTGGAGATTAGACGCAGGGCAGTACTTC; cdr3_aa: CAWRLDAGQYF; d_call: -; clone_size: -; v_call: TRBV30; j_call: TRBJ2-5
cdr3_nt: TGTGCCTGGGCTCATACAGGGAACACTGAAGCTTTCTTT; cdr3_aa: CAWAHTGNTEAFF; d_call: -; clone_size: -; v_call: TRBV30; j_call: TRBJ1-1
cdr3_nt: TGTGCCAGTAGGCTCCCTCCCGAGGGGTTCGCGGACACCCGGGACTATGGCTACACCTTC; cdr3_aa: CASRLPPEGFADTRDYGYTF; d_call: -; clone_size: -; v_call: TRBV19; j_call: TRBJ1-2
cdr3_nt: TGTGCCAGCATGAGGGGCATGAACACTGAAGCTTTCTTT; cdr3_aa: CASMRGMNTEAFF; d_call: -; clone_size: -; v_call: TRBV6-5; j_call: TRBJ1-1
cdr3_nt: TGTGCCAGCAGCCAAGGGGAAACAGACGACAGGTCCCAGGGGAAGCAGTATTTT; cdr3_aa: CASSQGETDDRSQGKQYF; d_call: -; clone_size: -; v_call: TRBV4-2; j_call: TRBJ2-3
cdr3_nt: TGTGCCAGCAGCTTAGCGAGGCAGAAAGCTTTCTTT; cdr3_aa: CASSLARQKAFF; d_call: -; clone_size: -; v_call: TRBV7-9; j_call: TRBJ1-1
cdr3_nt: TGTGCCAGCAGCTTGGTTGGGACGAGCTCCTACGAGCAGTACTTC; cdr3_aa: CASSLVGTSSYEQYF; d_call: -; clone_size: -; v_call: TRBV5-4; j_call: TRBJ2-7
cdr3_nt: TGCGCCAGCCGAATAACCAGCGGGACCGGAGAGACCCAGTACTTC; cdr3_aa: CASRITSGTGETQYF; d_call: TRBD2; clone_size: -; v_call: TRBV5-1; j_call: TRBJ2-5
cdr3_nt: TGCGCCAGCAGCCAAGATGTATGGGTGGGCGACAGGTCCAGCTCCTATAATTCACCCCTCCACTTT; cdr3_aa: CASSQDVWVGDRSSSYNSPLHF; d_call: -; clone_size: once; v_call: TRBV4-1; j_call: TRBJ1-6
cdr3_nt: TGTGCCAGCAGTTTCCCGTACCGGACTAGCGGGACCACAGATACGCAGTATTTT; cdr3_aa: CASSFPYRTSGTTDTQYF; d_call: TRBD2; clone_size: -; v_call: TRBV28; j_call: TRBJ2-3
cdr3_nt: TGTGCCAGCAGTTTCCGACAGGGGGCGAACACTGAAGCTTTCTTT; cdr3_aa: CASSFRQGANTEAFF; d_call: TRBD1; clone_size: -; v_call: TRBV27; j_call: TRBJ1-1
cdr3_nt: TGTGCCATCAGTGAGTCTGGGGAACTCTATGGCTACACCTTC; cdr3_aa: CAISESGELYGYTF; d_call: -; clone_size: -; v_call: TRBV10-3; j_call: TRBJ1-2
cdr3_nt: TGTGCCTGGACCCTCGGGACAGGGAATGGCTACACCTTC; cdr3_aa: CAWTLGTGNGYTF; d_call: TRBD1; clone_size: once; v_call: TRBV30; j_call: TRBJ1-2
cdr3_nt: TGTGCCAGCAGTTTATTTGAGGGTGTAAGGGTAGGCTCGTCAGATACGCAGTATTTT; cdr3_aa: CASSLFEGVRVGSSDTQYF; d_call: -; clone_size: -; v_call: TRBV27; j_call: TRBJ2-3
cdr3_nt: TGTGCCAGCAGTGAAGGTGTTGGAAACACCATATATTTT; cdr3_aa: CASSEGVGNTIYF; d_call: -; clone_size: -; v_call: TRBV6-1; j_call: TRBJ1-3
cdr3_nt: TGTGCCAGCAGTTACTCTAGGGGTCTGGGTCAGCCCCAGCATTTT; cdr3_aa: CASSYSRGLGQPQHF; d_call: -; clone_size: -; v_call: TRBV6-6; j_call: TRBJ1-5
cdr3_nt: TGTGCCACACTAGCGGGGGTATACGAGCAGTACTTC; cdr3_aa: CATLAGVYEQYF; d_call: TRBD2; clone_size: -; v_call: TRBV6-1; j_call: TRBJ2-7
cdr3_nt: TGTGCCAGCAGCTTGGACAGGGTGAACACTGAAGCTTTCTTT; cdr3_aa: CASSLDRVNTEAFF; d_call: -; clone_size: -; v_call: TRBV5-4; j_call: TRBJ1-1
cdr3_nt: TGCGCCAGCAGCTTGGGGGTAGGGGACGGCTACACCTTC; cdr3_aa: CASSLGVGDGYTF; d_call: -; clone_size: -; v_call: TRBV5-1; j_call: TRBJ1-2
cdr3_nt: TGTGCCAGCAGTTTATCTGGGACTAGATATGGCAATGAGCAGTTCTTC; cdr3_aa: CASSLSGTRYGNEQFF; d_call: TRBD2; clone_size: -; v_call: TRBV27; j_call: TRBJ2-1
cdr3_nt: TGTGCCAGCAGCCAGGGGACAGGGGGATTCAATCAGCCCCAGCATTTT; cdr3_aa: CASSQGTGGFNQPQHF; d_call: TRBD1; clone_size: -; v_call: TRBV9; j_call: TRBJ1-5
cdr3_nt: TGTGCCAGCAGTCCCGACAGACACACTGAAGCTTTCTTT; cdr3_aa: CASSPDRHTEAFF; d_call: -; clone_size: -; v_call: TRBV6-1; j_call: TRBJ1-1
cdr3_nt: TGTGCCAGCAGCCCCCCAATAGGCCAGGACTATGGCTACACCTTC; cdr3_aa: CASSPPIGQDYGYTF; d_call: -; clone_size: -; v_call: TRBV7-9; j_call: TRBJ1-2
cdr3_nt: TGTGCCAGCAGCCTAGGACAGCACAATTCACCCCTCCACTTT; cdr3_aa: CASSLGQHNSPLHF; d_call: -; clone_size: -; v_call: TRBV7-2; j_call: TRBJ1-6
cdr3_nt: TGTGCCTGGAGCCGGGACAATAATTCACCCCTCCACTTT; cdr3_aa: CAWSRDNNSPLHF; d_call: -; clone_size: -; v_call: TRBV30; j_call: TRBJ1-6
cdr3_nt: TGTGCCAGCAGTGAACCCGGGACAGGGGGCTATGGCACTGAAGCTTTCTTT; cdr3_aa: CASSEPGTGGYGTEAFF; d_call: TRBD1; clone_size: -; v_call: TRBV6-1; j_call: TRBJ1-1
cdr3_nt: TGCGCCAGCAGTCAAACTTCGAGGGTGGTCCTAGCGAACACTGAAGCTTTCTTT; cdr3_aa: CASSQTSRVVLANTEAFF; d_call: -; clone_size: -; v_call: TRBV23-1; j_call: TRBJ1-1
cdr3_nt: TGCGCCAGCAGCCAAGAAAGCTACCTGTATGAGCAGTTCTTC; cdr3_aa: CASSQESYLYEQFF; d_call: -; clone_size: -; v_call: TRBV4-1; j_call: TRBJ2-1
cdr3_nt: TGTGCCTGGAACAATTTGCGACAGGGGGCCACTGAAGCTTTCTTT; cdr3_aa: CAWNNLRQGATEAFF; d_call: TRBD1; clone_size: -; v_call: TRBV30; j_call: TRBJ1-1
cdr3_nt: TGTGCCTGGAGTCCGGGGGGGACAGGGACCGAGCAGTACTTC; cdr3_aa: CAWSPGGTGTEQYF; d_call: -; clone_size: -; v_call: TRBV30; j_call: TRBJ2-7
cdr3_nt: TGCAGCGCCGGGTGGGGCACAGATACGCAGTATTTT; cdr3_aa: CSAGWGTDTQYF; d_call: -; clone_size: -; v_call: TRBV29-1; j_call: TRBJ2-3
cdr3_nt: TGTGCCAGTAGTACACAGGGGAGCTATGGCTACACCTTC; cdr3_aa: CASSTQGSYGYTF; d_call: TRBD1; clone_size: -; v_call: TRBV19; j_call: TRBJ1-2
cdr3_nt: TGTGCCAACAGTGCGGTGACCGGGGAGCTGTTTTTT; cdr3_aa: CANSAVTGELFF; d_call: -; clone_size: -; v_call: TRBV25-1; j_call: TRBJ2-2
cdr3_nt: TGTGCCATCAGTGATTTGAGATATGGCTACACCTTC; cdr3_aa: CAISDLRYGYTF; d_call: -; clone_size: -; v_call: TRBV10-3; j_call: TRBJ1-2
cdr3_nt: TGTGCCAGCAGCGGGACTAGCAGCTACGAGCAGTACTTC; cdr3_aa: CASSGTSSYEQYF; d_call: TRBD2; clone_size: -; v_call: TRBV9; j_call: TRBJ2-7
cdr3_nt: TGTGCCAGCAGTTTGGCAGGGGGCTTATCGGCTGGGGCCAACGTCCTGACTTTC; cdr3_aa: CASSLAGGLSAGANVLTF; d_call: TRBD1; clone_size: -; v_call: TRBV28; j_call: TRBJ2-6
cdr3_nt: TGTGCCAGCAGCTCGGGACTTTCTCAAGAGACCCAGTACTTC; cdr3_aa: CASSSGLSQETQYF; d_call: -; clone_size: -; v_call: TRBV5-4; j_call: TRBJ2-5
cdr3_nt: TGTGCCAGCAGCATAAGCGGAGCTTCGGAACATAATTCACCCCTCCACTTT; cdr3_aa: CASSISGASEHNSPLHF; d_call: -; clone_size: -; v_call: TRBV13; j_call: TRBJ1-6
cdr3_nt: TGTGCCAGAAGCTTAGGGGGGACAGGGTTTTACGAGCAGTACTTC; cdr3_aa: CARSLGGTGFYEQYF; d_call: TRBD1; clone_size: -; v_call: TRBV5-3; j_call: TRBJ2-7
cdr3_nt: TGTGCCAGCAGCTTGGGCAGGGGAGGGAACGAGCAGTACTTC; cdr3_aa: CASSLGRGGNEQYF; d_call: -; clone_size: few; v_call: TRBV5-4; j_call: TRBJ2-7
cdr3_nt: TGCGCCAGCAGCTTGGACCGAAACCCACAGGGGGAGGCTTTCTTT; cdr3_aa: CASSLDRNPQGEAFF; d_call: TRBD1; clone_size: -; v_call: TRBV5-1; j_call: TRBJ1-1
cdr3_nt: TGTGCCAGCTCACTAGCGGACAGTGATCAGGAAAAACTGTTTTTT; cdr3_aa: CASSLADSDQEKLFF; d_call: -; clone_size: -; v_call: TRBV18; j_call: TRBJ1-4
cdr3_nt: TGTGCCAGCAGCAGCCAGGGGCTCTCCTACAATGAGCAGTTCTTC; cdr3_aa: CASSSQGLSYNEQFF; d_call: -; clone_size: -; v_call: TRBV27; j_call: TRBJ2-1
cdr3_nt: TGTGCCAGCAGCTTGTTCCCGAGGGACTGGCACACCGGGGAGCTGTTTTTT; cdr3_aa: CASSLFPRDWHTGELFF; d_call: -; clone_size: -; v_call: TRBV5-4; j_call: TRBJ2-2
cdr3_nt: TGTGCCAGTAGCCTTAATGGGGCGGTGCCAACAGATACGCAGTATTTT; cdr3_aa: CASSLNGAVPTDTQYF; d_call: -; clone_size: -; v_call: TRBV19; j_call: TRBJ2-3
cdr3_nt: TGCAGCGTTGAAGAGGGACAGCTCAACACTGAAGCTTTCTTT; cdr3_aa: CSVEEGQLNTEAFF; d_call: TRBD1; clone_size: -; v_call: TRBV29-1; j_call: TRBJ1-1